This T cell receptor (beta chain) emerged from a study of blood T cell repertoires in COVID-19. Overall study: COVID-19 samples from acute and convalescent phases originated in the United States, Italy and Spain.

The CDR3 spans 13 residues. The V gene lost 1 base and the J gene lost 2 bases, with 5 bases spanning the gap. Germline loops: CDR1 SGHTA, CDR2 FQGNSA. Assay used: immunoSEQ multiplex PCR; TCRdb lists only in-frame clones, some missing. The repertoire holds 250,000 to 300,000 clones, roughly 85% seen once, with around 5% in the top ten. The TCR originated in a man in his forties who had been exposed to COVID-19. The gene calls are TRBV7-2 and TRBJ1-2; no definite D call. The sequencing input was PBMCs or T cells enriched from blood (not recorded which). Here the CDR3 reads CASSLGANYGYTF. The DNA of the CDR3 is TGTGCCAGCAGCTTAGGAGCGAACTATGGCTACACCTTC.